The rows below give T cell receptor beta chains drawn from one sample of a study of blood T cell repertoires in COVID-19. Profiling relied on immunoSEQ multiplex PCR, and the TCRdb table lists in-frame clones only, not all of them. The sample holds about 240,000 clones; approximately 80% are singletons and the top ten take roughly 9.6%. The material sequenced was peripheral blood. These receptors were obtained from an elderly woman with acute or convalescent COVID-19. CDR3s include the opening cysteine and the closing phenylalanine or tryptophan. A D gene is named only where the DNA matches it firmly. The size entry is marked missing in some rows and otherwise reads once, few, many or a size class.

j_gene	v_gene	d_gene	abundance	CDR3aa	CDR3nt
TRBJ1-1	TRBV29-1	.	.	CSVLSGAAEAFF	TGCAGCGTTCTGTCAGGGGCTGCTGAAGCTTTCTTT
TRBJ2-2	TRBV2	TRBD1	.	CASRPGQDNTGELFF	TGTGCCAGCAGACCGGGACAGGACAACACCGGGGAGCTGTTTTTT
TRBJ2-1	TRBV19	TRBD2	.	CASSRLAGNSYNEQFF	TGTGCCAGTAGTCGACTAGCGGGGAACTCCTACAATGAGCAGTTCTTC
TRBJ2-7	TRBV5-8	.	once	CASSLRGGGFGNEQYF	TGTGCCAGCAGCTTAAGGGGAGGAGGTTTTGGGAACGAGCAGTACTTC
TRBJ1-1	TRBV5-1	TRBD1	.	CASSYLGQGARYGFTEAFF	TGCGCCAGCAGCTACTTGGGACAGGGGGCGAGGTATGGTTTCACTGAAGCTTTCTTT
TRBJ1-2	TRBV28	.	.	CASRGPGGGYTF	TGTGCCAGCAGGGGACCCGGGGGAGGCTACACCTTC
TRBJ1-2	TRBV5-1	.	.	CASSLGLTGPDYGYTF	TGCGCCAGCTCCTTGGGACTTACAGGGCCAGACTATGGCTACACCTTC
TRBJ2-7	TRBV28	TRBD1	.	CASSVLRDSSYEQYF	TGTGCCAGCAGCGTACTACGGGACAGTTCCTACGAGCAGTACTTC
TRBJ1-2	TRBV28	.	.	CASSPYSPGNYGYTF	TGTGCCAGCAGTCCGTACAGTCCCGGAAACTATGGCTACACCTTC
TRBJ1-3	TRBV9	TRBD1	.	CASSVAQGAAGNTIYF	TGTGCCAGCAGCGTAGCGCAGGGGGCGGCTGGAAACACCATATATTTT
TRBJ2-3	TRBV5-1	TRBD2	.	CASSLAGGAATAQYF	TGCGCCAGCAGCTTGGCCGGGGGGGCTGCCACGGCGCAGTATTTT
TRBJ2-2	TRBV14	.	.	CASSQVSRPNTGELFF	TGTGCCAGCAGCCAAGTCTCCCGTCCGAACACCGGGGAGCTGTTTTTT
TRBJ1-4	TRBV28	TRBD1	.	CASSPPGQVVGTNEKLFF	TGTGCCAGCAGTCCCCCCGGACAGGTGGTTGGAACTAATGAAAAACTGTTTTTT
TRBJ2-1	TRBV6-5	.	.	CASSTGINEQFF	TGTGCCAGCTCTACCGGGATTAATGAGCAGTTCTTC
TRBJ2-3	TRBV7-3	TRBD2	.	CASSWSGGGDTQYF	TGTGCCAGCAGCTGGAGCGGGGGGGGAGATACGCAGTATTTT
TRBJ1-6	TRBV7-8	.	.	CASSLVRGGNSPLHF	TGTGCCAGCAGCTTAGTGCGGGGCGGCAATTCACCCCTCCACTTT
TRBJ2-2	TRBV5-1	.	.	CASTLYTGAGGGGELFF	TGCGCCAGCACCCTCTATACCGGGGCCGGGGGAGGCGGGGAGCTGTTTTTT
TRBJ2-7	TRBV7-9	.	few	CASGQDYYEQYF	TGTGCCAGCGGGCAGGATTACTACGAGCAGTACTTC
TRBJ1-6	TRBV3-1/TRBV3-2	.	.	CASNPSGANSPLHF	TGTGCCAGCAACCCTAGTGGGGCCAATTCACCCCTCCACTTT
TRBJ1-4	TRBV11-2	TRBD1	.	CASRQTGTGNEKLFF	TGTGCCAGCAGACAGACCGGGACAGGGAATGAAAAACTGTTTTTT
TRBJ1-1	TRBV10-3	TRBD1	.	CASGQKNTEAFF	TGTGCCTCGGGACAGAAGAACACTGAAGCTTTCTTT
TRBJ1-1	TRBV7-9	.	once	CASSADGGTEAFF	TGTGCCAGCAGCGCTGATGGAGGAACTGAAGCTTTCTTT
TRBJ1-2	TRBV4-1	.	.	CASSQDWGGGYTF	TGCGCCAGCAGCCAAGATTGGGGGGGAGGCTACACCTTC
TRBJ1-1	TRBV10-1	.	.	CASSGQTNTEAFF	TGCGCCAGCAGTGGACAGACGAACACTGAAGCTTTCTTT
TRBJ1-2	TRBV5-1	.	.	CASSLQGADGYTF	TGCGCCAGCAGCCTACAGGGAGCGGATGGCTACACCTTC
TRBJ2-3	TRBV18	.	.	CASSPPVPGGDTDTQYF	TGTGCCAGCTCACCACCGGTCCCGGGGGGCGACACAGATACGCAGTATTTT
TRBJ1-4	TRBV9	.	.	CASSVDGRGYEKLFF	TGTGCCAGCAGCGTGGACGGACGGGGTTATGAAAAACTGTTTTTT
TRBJ1-5	TRBV30	TRBD1	.	CAWSRGQGHNQPQHF	TGTGCCTGGAGTAGGGGACAGGGACACAATCAGCCCCAGCATTTT
TRBJ2-1	TRBV5-4	.	.	CASSRDYNEQFF	TGTGCCAGCAGCCGGGACTACAATGAGCAGTTCTTC
TRBJ1-4	TRBV19	TRBD1	.	CASSADRVQKLFF	TGTGCCAGTAGTGCCGACAGGGTCCAGAAACTGTTTTTT
TRBJ1-5	TRBV19	.	.	CASSIDQTSSNQPQHF	TGTGCCAGTAGTATAGATCAGACAAGTAGCAATCAGCCCCAGCATTTT
TRBJ2-3	TRBV4-1	TRBD1	.	CASSQTQGIDTDTQYF	TGCGCCAGCAGCCAGACACAGGGGATAGACACAGATACGCAGTATTTT
TRBJ2-7	TRBV24-1	TRBD1	.	CATSDPRDSPYEQYF	TGTGCCACCAGTGACCCAAGGGACAGTCCCTACGAGCAGTACTTC
TRBJ2-7	TRBV5-1	TRBD2	.	CASSLSSGEGGEQYF	TGCGCCAGCAGCTTGTCTAGCGGGGAAGGGGGCGAGCAGTACTTC
TRBJ2-1	TRBV28	.	.	CASSSQSRPYNEQFF	TGTGCCAGCAGTTCACAGAGCCGGCCCTACAATGAGCAGTTCTTC